This T cell receptor (beta chain) originates from a study of siplizumab effects on memory and regulatory T cells. Study findings and constraints: Naive T cells were seemingly more diverse than memory cells, and major contributions to the alloresponse seemed to be made by them. Controls had 26.9% Treg-derived mappable alloreactive CD4+ clones on average, versus around 64% with siplizumab.

Regarding this clone: Its antigen remains unidentified.

Profiled with immunoSEQ multiplex PCR; TCRdb holds only in-frame clones, not every one. There are about 50,000 clones in the sample; 85% to 95% occur only once, and over 15% lies in the top ten. The V end lost 4 bases, the J end lost 8 bases, and 7 bases lay between the germline ends. The CDR3 is 11 amino acids. Germline V gene sequence: CDR1 SGHDT, CDR2 YYEEEE. Sequenced input: CD8+ T cells sorted from blood. The sequence derives from a human donor in good health. The V call is TRBV5-6, the J call TRBJ2-4, with D possibly matching TRBD1 (5 bases). The CDR3 region is CASSAGYIQYF. The CDR3 region has the DNA TGTGCCAGCAGCGCAGGGTACATTCAGTACTTC. Drawing the rest from reference TRBV5-6 and TRBJ2-4, the complete variable domain is DAGVTQSPTHLIKTRGQQVTLRCSPKSGHDTVSWYQQALGQGPQFIFQYYEEEERQRGNFPDRFSGHQFPNYSSELNVNALLLGDSALYLCASSAGYIQYFGAGTRLSVL.